The 5 T cell receptor beta chains listed next were all sequenced from one sample in a study of blood T cell repertoires in COVID-19. Produced via immunoSEQ multiplex PCR; TCRdb's table is partial and in-frame only. The repertoire holds some 330,000 clones, with approximately 90% as singletons. Input material: peripheral blood. These receptors all stem from a woman between 50 and 59 years old with active or convalescent COVID-19.

The genes are TRBV19 and TRBJ1-5, with 8 bases aligning to TRBD1. The CDR3 sequence is 15 residues long. The germline gives CDR1 LNHDA, CDR2 SQIVND (reference sequence). The V segment lost 7 bases and the J segment 2 bases; nucleotides outside the gene matches: 7. In DNA form, the CDR3 reads TGTGCCAGTACCGACAGGGGATCGCGCAATCAGCCCCAGCATTTT. Amino acids: CASTDRGSRNQPQHF.

V usage is TRBV2 and J usage is TRBJ1-2; 11 bases agree with TRBD1. The CDR3 spans 15 residues. V was pared by 5 bases and J by 6 bases, with 8 bases of the junction left unmatched. The germline gives CDR1 SNHLY, CDR2 FYNNEI. CDR3 loop: CASSRTGGDHNGYTF. Written as DNA, the CDR3 is TGTGCCAGCAGTAGGACAGGGGGCGATCATAATGGCTACACCTTC.

The chain recombines TRBV12-5 with TRBJ2-7; no reliable D call. CDR1 is LGHNT, CDR2 FRNRAP, per germline. V was clipped by 6 bases and J by 6 bases, with 12 bases between them. This CDR3 has 12 residues. DNA of the CDR3: TGTGCTAGTGGCTCCCCGTCCGGCGAGCAGTACTTC. Protein: CASGSPSGEQYF.

The count of this clone is one. The chain uses TRBV7-8 and TRBJ1-5, with D possibly being TRBD1 (5 bases). The V end lost 0 bases, the J end lost 3 bases, and 9 bases lay between the germline ends. The CDR3 has 15 amino acids. Germline V CDR1 and CDR2: SGHVS, FQNEAQ. The CDR3 spells CASSLAGGFNQPQHF. The CDR3 DNA reads TGTGCCAGCAGCTTAGCGGGGGGGTTCAATCAGCCCCAGCATTTT.

This clone appeared a few times. The rearrangement links TRBV7-2 to TRBJ2-3; TRBD2 matches 13 bases. Germline trimming cut 1 base from V and 5 bases from J; bases unmatched to any gene: 9. Germline CDR1 SGHTA, CDR2 FQGNSA. The CDR3 has 18 amino acids. The CDR3, as DNA: TGTGCCAGCAGCTTAGATGAAACTAGCGGGAGGGCCGTAGATACGCAGTATTTT. Translation: CASSLDETSGRAVDTQYF.